This TCR beta chain was recorded in a study of identical twins. A universal primer binding site was introduced by template switching. The final cDNA contained unique molecular identifiers. One entry per CDR3 protein, called by TCRdb with MiXCR from the 5' RACE reads. The sample gives 600,000 to 800,000 distinct CDR3 sequences, 21% of which show up once; roughly 4% is in the top ten. Another study also made use of these data, one on T cells expressing NK-cell markers.

The specimen was PBMCs. The receptor's source is a woman between 18 and 29 years old in good health.

The CDR3: CASKPGQGVNTEAFF. The DNA for the CDR3 is TGTGCCAGCAAACCGGGACAGGGGGTGAACACTGAAGCTTTCTTT. This sequence joins TRBV27 and TRBJ1-1, with 11 bases matching TRBD1. Trimming removed 7 bases from V and 0 bases from J; junction bases left unmatched: 4. The CDR3 runs 15 residues. Germline V gives CDR1 MNHEY, CDR2 SMNVEV (reference sequence).